This T cell receptor (beta chain) is drawn from a study of T cell responses to AZD1222 COVID-19 vaccine. General study points: Increases in Spike-specific TCR breadth and depth were seen after two AZD1222 doses.

The CDR3 runs 13 residues. Germline CDR1 and CDR2: LGHDT and YNNKEL (reference sequence). The V and J ends lost 4 bases and 4 bases respectively, with 9 bases between them. Worth noting for this clone: Antigen unknown.

Libraries were prepared by immunoSEQ multiplex PCR; TCRdb keeps only in-frame clonotypes and omits some of them. This table has more than 70,000 clones, 70% to 90% appearing once. The sample consisted of peripheral blood, taken on day 0 of AZD1222 vaccination. The chain combines TRBV3-1 (or the pseudogene TRBV3-2) with TRBJ2-3, with no clear D. The TCR sequence derives from an adult in good health. The CDR3 loop reads CASSLLTADTQYF. CDR3 in DNA: TGTGCCAGCAGCCTCCTAACTGCAGATACGCAGTATTTT.